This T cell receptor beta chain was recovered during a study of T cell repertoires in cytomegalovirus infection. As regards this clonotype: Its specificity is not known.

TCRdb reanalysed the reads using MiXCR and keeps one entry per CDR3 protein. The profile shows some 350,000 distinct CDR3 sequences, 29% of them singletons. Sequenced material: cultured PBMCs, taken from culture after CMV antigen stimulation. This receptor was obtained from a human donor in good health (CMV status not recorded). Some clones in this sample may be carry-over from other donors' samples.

Written as DNA, the CDR3 is TGTGCCAGCAGCCGGACAGGGGGCTTGAATCAGCCCCAGCATTTT. Translating gives CASSRTGGLNQPQHF. The rearrangement joins TRBV27 to TRBJ1-5, with 11 bases lining up with TRBD1. Germline V CDR1 and CDR2: MNHEY, SMNVEV (reference sequence). The CDR3 sequence is 15 residues long. V was clipped by 6 bases and J by 4 bases; unmatched bases: 5.